This entry features one T cell receptor beta chain sequence. Its antigen is undetermined. The sample comes from a study of cytomegalovirus exposure and HLA in healthy donors. On the study more broadly: Earlier work reported approximately 110 million unique TCR beta sequences from 150 million to 200 million T cells. Study results and caveats: For most subjects, TCR beta sequences were reported to predict HLA-A and HLA-B alleles with accuracy. HLA restriction was apparent for most CMV-associated TCR beta chains in a later analysis.

CDR1 is SGHRS and CDR2 is YFSETQ in the germline V gene. This CDR3 contains 14 residues. The V and J ends lost 3 bases and 5 bases respectively, with 14 bases between them. Both 60 Vbeta primers and 13 Jbeta primers went into the PCR. The protocol was immunoSEQ multiplex PCR, while the TCRdb copy is restricted to in-frame clones and leaves out a portion. The table includes around 100,000 clones, around 62% detected once. The genes are TRBV5-1 and TRBJ1-1; D ambiguous. The source of this sequence is a young man in good health and CMV-seropositive. The sample was PBMCs. The CDR3 DNA reads as TGCGCCAGCAGCTCGCCGGGGTTATGGACTGAAGCTTTCTTT. Its translation: CASSSPGLWTEAFF.